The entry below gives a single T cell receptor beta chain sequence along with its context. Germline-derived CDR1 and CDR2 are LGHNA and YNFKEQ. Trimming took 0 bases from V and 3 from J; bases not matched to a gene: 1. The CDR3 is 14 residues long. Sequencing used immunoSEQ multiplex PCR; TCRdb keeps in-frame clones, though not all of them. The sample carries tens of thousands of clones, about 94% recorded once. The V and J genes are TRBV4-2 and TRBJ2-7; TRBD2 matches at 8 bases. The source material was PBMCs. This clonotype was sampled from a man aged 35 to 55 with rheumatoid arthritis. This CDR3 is CASSQETSDYEQYF. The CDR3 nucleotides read TGTGCCAGCAGCCAAGAGACTAGCGACTACGAGCAGTACTTC.